One sample yielded the 23 T cell receptor beta chains listed below, sequenced in a study of shared clonotypes between healthy human individuals. TCRdb's copy holds only in-frame clones and misses some; the assay was immunoSEQ multiplex PCR. The sample contains around 2.1 million clones, nearly 97% of which appear only once. The sequencing input was naive CD4+ T cells sorted from blood. Subset specified: CD45RA+ positively selected. These receptors were collected from a man aged 18-30 years in good health.

CDR3 loop: CASSGTGTLHEQFF. CDR3 coding DNA: TGTGCCAGCAGTGGGACAGGGACTTTGCATGAGCAGTTCTTC. This chain uses TRBV7-9 with TRBJ2-1; TRBD1 matches at 9 bases. V was clipped by 6 bases and J by 8 bases; unmatched bases: 8. Looked up from germline, CDR1 is SEHNR and CDR2 is FQNEAQ (reference sequence). This CDR3 is 14 amino acids long. Full variable domain (rest looked up from reference TRBV7-9 and TRBJ2-1): DTGVSQNPRHKITKRGQNVTFRCDPISEHNRLYWYRQTLGQGPEFLTYFQNEAQLEKSRLLSDRFSAERPKGSFSTLEIQRTEQGDSAMYLCASSGTGTLHEQFFGPGTRLTVL.

This clone has just a few counts. The DNA for the CDR3 is TGCGCCAGCAGCGCCCAGACAGGGGTTGAAGCTTTCTTT. Amino acid sequence: CASSAQTGVEAFF. The rearrangement joins TRBV5-1 to TRBJ1-1; TRBD1 matches 8 bases. V was clipped by 4 bases and J by 7 bases; unmatched bases: 6. The V gene's germline CDR1 is SGHRS and CDR2 YFSETQ. This CDR3 region has 13 residues. Complete variable domain (other parts from reference TRBV5-1 and TRBJ1-1): KAGVTQTPRYLIKTRGQQVTLSCSPISGHRSVSWYQQTPGQGLQFLFEYFSETQRNKGNFPGRFSGRQFSNSRSEMNVSTLELGDSALYLCASSAQTGVEAFFGQGTRLTVV.

This clone was detected once. This rearrangement joins TRBV5-1 to TRBJ2-3; 12 nucleotides match TRBD1. J lost 0 bases, V lost 2 bases, and 7 bases had no gene match. The V gene's germline CDR1 is SGHRS and CDR2 YFSETQ. The CDR3 runs 18 residues. The CDR3 loop is CASSFDRDRGLSTDTQYF. In nucleotides, the CDR3 is TGCGCCAGCAGCTTCGACCGGGACAGGGGGCTGAGCACAGATACGCAGTATTTT.

This clone has a single count. The CDR3 sequence: CASSLALGRGSPLHF. DNA of the CDR3: TGTGCCAGCAGCTTGGCTCTGGGGAGGGGGTCACCCCTCCACTTT. The V gene is TRBV5-4, the J gene TRBJ1-6; tentatively, D is TRBD1 (6 bases). V was clipped by 0 bases and J by 10 bases, with 14 bases between them. The CDR3 length is 15 residues. In germline, CDR1 is SGHNT, CDR2 YYREEE (reference sequence). The full variable domain, in which reference TRBV5-4 and TRBJ1-6 provide the parts outside the CDR3, is ETGVTQSPTHLIKTRGQQVTLRCSSQSGHNTVSWYQQALGQGPQFIFQYYREEENGRGNFPPRFSGLQFPNYSSELNVNALELDDSALYLCASSLALGRGSPLHFGNGTRLTVT.

This chain uses TRBV7-2 with TRBJ2-5; maybe TRBD1 (6 bases). Germline values: CDR1 SGHTA, CDR2 FQGNSA. V lost 3 bases to trimming and J lost 9 bases, with 14 bases between them. This CDR3 is built from 13 residues. CDR3 sequence reads: CASSLGAKVPQYF. The CDR3, as DNA: TGTGCCAGCAGCTTGGGGGCCAAAGTTCCCCAGTACTTC. The full variable domain, its missing parts supplied by reference TRBV7-2 and TRBJ2-5, is GAGVSQSPSNKVTEKGKDVELRCDPISGHTALYWYRQSLGQGLEFLIYFQGNSAPDKSGLPSDRFSAERTGGSVSTLTIQRTQQEDSAVYLCASSLGAKVPQYFGPGTRLLVL.

The chain has TRBV12-5 and TRBJ2-5, with D tentatively TRBD1 (6 bases). The CDR3 has 14 amino acids. CDR1 and CDR2 (germline): LGHNT, FRNRAP. V was trimmed by 3 bases and J by 5 bases, leaving 13 bases between them. CDR3 in DNA: TGTGCTAGTGGTTTTTCAGGGGCAGGGGAGACCCAGTACTTC. Protein product: CASGFSGAGETQYF.

J is TRBJ1-4 and V is TRBV7-6; D not resolved. V lost 5 bases and J lost 4, with 14 bases in between. Germline values: CDR1 SGHVS, CDR2 FNYEAQ. The CDR3 consists of 15 residues. Here the CDR3 DNA reads TGTGCCAGCAGCCCGGCTGGGCTGATTAATGAAAAACTGTTTTTT. Translation gives CASSPAGLINEKLFF.

The chain links TRBV18 to TRBJ2-1; D unresolved. The CDR3 loop spans 14 amino acids. V was shortened by 3 bases and J by 6 bases, with 12 bases between the two germline ends. CDR1 and CDR2 from the germline V gene are KGHSH and LQKENI. The CDR3 reads CASSPNADGNEQFF. The CDR3 nucleotides read TGTGCCAGCTCACCGAACGCCGATGGCAATGAGCAGTTCTTC. Supplemented by reference TRBV18 and TRBJ2-1, the full variable domain reads NAGVMQNPRHLVRRRGQEARLRCSPMKGHSHVYWYRQLPEEGLKFMVYLQKENIIDESGMPKERFSAEFPKEGPSILRIQQVVRGDSAAYFCASSPNADGNEQFFGPGTRLTVL.

The CDR3 loop reads CASSRDQGRTEAFF. The DNA of the CDR3 is TGTGCCAGCAGCCGTGATCAGGGTAGGACTGAAGCTTTCTTT. V is TRBV6-6 and J is TRBJ1-1; the D gene is possibly TRBD1 (5 bases). From germline, CDR1 is MNHNY and CDR2 SVGAGI (reference sequence). The CDR3 consists of 14 residues. Trimming left V 6 bases short and J 5 bases short, with 16 bases between.

The rearrangement uses TRBV10-3 and TRBJ2-7; the D is unclear. In germline, CDR1 is ENHRY, CDR2 SYGVKD. Trimming shortened V by 6 bases and J by 5 bases, and 14 bases separated the two germline ends. This CDR3 is built from 13 residues. CDR3 in DNA: TGTGCCATCAGGACGACCGGCCTCCACGAGCAGTACTTC. Protein product: CAIRTTGLHEQYF.

With regard to this clone: The sample carries other DNA sequences with the same CDR3. This rearrangement joins TRBV5-1 to TRBJ1-1; D remains ambiguous. Looked up from germline, CDR1 is SGHRS and CDR2 is YFSETQ. Trimming stripped 0 bases from V and 0 bases from J, with 6 bases between. The CDR3 covers 14 residues. CDR3 amino acids: CASSLGPMNTEAFF. The CDR3 DNA sequence: TGCGCCAGCAGCTTGGGTCCGATGAACACTGAAGCTTTCTTT.

The rearrangement links TRBV6-5 to TRBJ2-5; possibly TRBD1 for D (6 bases). Between the trimmed V and J ends, which lost 7 bases and 7 bases, there was a span of 19 bases. Germline assignment: CDR1 MNHEY and CDR2 SVGAGI. There are 14 residues in the CDR3. CDR3 nucleotides: TGTGCCAGCAATTCGTGGGGGCAGGATGGGACCCAGTACTTC. Its protein is CASNSWGQDGTQYF.

V is TRBV6-1 and J is TRBJ2-6; D might be TRBD1 (6 bases). Deletions cut 2 bases from V and 1 base from J, with 12 bases between. This CDR3 region has 17 residues. Per the germline V gene, CDR1 is MNHNS and CDR2 is SASEGT. For the CDR3, the DNA is TGTGCCAGCAGTGAACCGGGACAATCATCTGGGGCCAACGTCCTGACTTTC. It specifies CASSEPGQSSGANVLTF.

The chain links TRBV29-1 to TRBJ2-5; 7 bases agree with TRBD2. V lost 4 bases and J lost 5; bases outside the gene matches: 16. Germline V gene data show CDR1 as SQVTM and CDR2 as ANQGSEA. The CDR3 runs 16 residues. In DNA, the CDR3 is TGCAGCGTTGGGGGTCTAGCGGAGGGGAACAGCGAGACCCAGTACTTC. This gives the protein CSVGGLAEGNSETQYF.

The chain employs TRBV5-1 and TRBJ2-3; 7 bases agree with TRBD2. Looked up from germline, CDR1 is SGHRS and CDR2 is YFSETQ. This CDR3 contains 15 residues. J was trimmed by 5 bases and V by 4 bases; bases with no gene match: 10. CDR3 DNA: TGCGCCAGCAGCCGAGGACTAGTGGGGGGAGATACGCAGTATTTT. Translated: CASSRGLVGGDTQYF.

The chain carries TRBV29-1 and TRBJ2-1; D assignment may be TRBD1 or TRBD2 (5 bases each). Germline V gene data show CDR1 as SQVTM and CDR2 as ANQGSEA. The V end lost 3 bases, the J end lost 9 bases, and 18 bases lay between the germline ends. This CDR3 region has 14 residues. The CDR3 DNA reads TGCAGCGTTGAGGGACCCCAGAAGGTCGGTGAGCAGTTCTTC. It codes for CSVEGPQKVGEQFF.

This chain joins TRBV4-1 and TRBJ2-5; D tentatively reads TRBD1 or TRBD2 (5 bases each). The germline V gene has CDR1 MGHRA and CDR2 YSYEKL. The CDR3 loop spans 13 amino acids. Trimming cost V 6 bases and J 5 bases, with 13 bases left between them. CDR3 nucleotide sequence: TGCGCCAGCAGTCCTCTGAGGGGTGAGACCCAGTACTTC. Protein: CASSPLRGETQYF.

The CDR3 protein is CAISIDRSFTEAFF. The CDR3 DNA follows: TGTGCCATCAGCATAGACAGATCATTCACTGAAGCTTTCTTT. The chain carries TRBV10-3 and TRBJ1-1; TRBD1 is a possible D gene (5 bases). CDR3 length: 14 residues. Germline V gene lookup returns CDR1 ENHRY and CDR2 SYGVKD. The V gene lost 6 bases and the J gene lost 4 bases, with 15 bases spanning the gap.

This rearrangement joins TRBV18 to TRBJ1-2; 9 bases line up with TRBD1. Germline V gene lookup returns CDR1 KGHSH and CDR2 LQKENI. This CDR3 comprises 15 residues. The ends lost 4 bases at V and 2 bases at J; junction bases unmatched: 5. The CDR3 DNA reads TGTGCCAGCTCACAAGGGACAGGGAACAACTATGGCTACACCTTC. This encodes CASSQGTGNNYGYTF.

The chain links TRBV7-9 to TRBJ2-1, with D perhaps TRBD2 (5 bases). Trimming took 0 bases from V and 8 from J, leaving 11 bases between them. Germline assignment: CDR1 SEHNR and CDR2 FQNEAQ (reference sequence). The length of the CDR3 is 14 residues. CDR3 DNA: TGTGCCAGCAGCTTAGCGTCGGGGAAGGATGAGCAGTTCTTC. It specifies CASSLASGKDEQFF.

The V gene is TRBV10-3, the J gene TRBJ2-1; D remains unclear. V lost 5 bases to trimming and J lost 0 bases, with 8 bases between them. Germline loops: CDR1 ENHRY, CDR2 SYGVKD. The CDR3 spans 14 residues. This chain's CDR3 is CAISLGPSYNEQFF. CDR3 nucleotide sequence: TGTGCCATCAGTTTAGGCCCCTCCTACAATGAGCAGTTCTTC.

The V gene is TRBV5-4, the J gene TRBJ1-6, with D hard to call. From germline, CDR1 is SGHNT and CDR2 YYREEE (reference sequence). CDR3 length: 13 residues. V dropped 4 bases and J dropped 7 bases, with 9 bases sitting between them. The CDR3 nucleotides are TGTGCCAGCAGCCTACAGTGGAATTCACCCCTCCACTTT. Its translation: CASSLQWNSPLHF.

The chain has TRBV6-1 and TRBJ1-1, with D perhaps TRBD1 (5 bases). The germline V and J ends were trimmed by 5 bases and 1 base, with 14 bases remaining between them. Germline V CDR1 and CDR2: MNHNS, SASEGT. This CDR3 has 15 residues. The CDR3 nucleotides are TGTGCCAGCAGTAGGGGTAGGGAGACGAACACTGAAGCTTTCTTT. Protein product: CASSRGRETNTEAFF.